The 20 T cell receptor beta chains in this list originate from one sample, sequenced in a study of T cell repertoires and HLA-DP antigens. Profiling relied on immunoSEQ multiplex PCR, and the TCRdb table lists in-frame clones only, not all of them. Of over 100,000 clones listed, 90% to 95% are singletons. These receptors have no known antigen. Material for sequencing was CD4+ T cells from PBMCs. These receptors all stem from a woman younger than 30 in good health and CMV-seronegative.

This sequence joins TRBV7-3 and TRBJ2-5; D remains unclear. V was pared by 5 bases and J by 0 bases, with 7 bases between. The CDR3 has 13 residues. Germline lookup yields CDR1 SGHTA and CDR2 FQGTGA. The CDR3 DNA sequence: TGTGCCAGCAGCCCGTTGAACCAAGAGACCCAGTACTTC. Protein product: CASSPLNQETQYF.

The genes are TRBV7-6 and TRBJ2-3, with TRBD2 matching 9 bases. The CDR3 has 16 residues. The V segment lost 8 bases and the J segment 0 bases; nucleotides outside the gene matches: 9. Germline V gene lookup returns CDR1 SGHVS and CDR2 FNYEAQ. This CDR3 is CASSASGDLSTDTQYF. CDR3 nucleotide sequence: TGTGCCAGCTCCGCTAGCGGGGATCTCAGCACAGATACGCAGTATTTT.

The chain employs TRBV28 and TRBJ1-4; possibly TRBD1 for D (5 bases). Trimming left V 2 bases short and J 4 bases short, with 20 bases between. Per the germline V gene, CDR1 is MDHEN and CDR2 is SYDVKM. The CDR3 length is 18 residues. The CDR3 spells CASSLVSGRRAFNEKLFF. CDR3 DNA: TGTGCCAGCAGTTTAGTTTCGGGGCGCAGGGCCTTTAATGAAAAACTGTTTTTT.

This clone was counted a few times. The V gene is TRBV9, the J gene TRBJ2-2; 7 positions match TRBD1. The CDR3 sequence is 15 residues long. J was trimmed by 3 bases and V by 0 bases; bases with no gene match: 2. Germline assignment: CDR1 SGDLS and CDR2 YYNGEE. The CDR3 DNA reads as TGTGCCAGCAGCGTAGCAGGGGGTTACACCGGGGAGCTGTTTTTT. Translated, it gives CASSVAGGYTGELFF.

The chain combines TRBV6-5 with TRBJ1-1, with D uncertain. CDR3 length equals 12 residues. CDR1 is MNHEY and CDR2 is SVGAGI in the germline V gene. V shed 4 bases and J shed 1 base, with 4 bases lying between them. For the CDR3, the DNA is TGTGCCAGCAGTTCTCGGAACACTGAAGCTTTCTTT. This translates into CASSSRNTEAFF.

The chain employs TRBV2 and TRBJ2-3; D may be TRBD1 (5 bases). The V end was cut by 6 bases, the J end by 6 bases, with 10 bases between. CDR3 size: 12 residues. CDR1 and CDR2 (germline): SNHLY, FYNNEI. In DNA form, the CDR3 reads TGTGCCAGCAGCCAGGGTTACGATACGCAGTATTTT. Translating gives CASSQGYDTQYF. The complete variable domain, with remaining parts taken from reference TRBV2 and TRBJ2-3, reads EPEVTQTPSHQVTQMGQEVILRCVPISNHLYFYWYRQILGQKVEFLVSFYNNEISEKSEIFDDQFSVERPDGSNFTLKIRSTKLEDSAMYFCASSQGYDTQYFGPGTRLTVL.

This clone was detected only a few times. V usage is TRBV7-9 and J usage is TRBJ1-1, with D perhaps matching TRBD1 (5 bases). The CDR3 runs 13 residues. Germline V CDR1 and CDR2: SEHNR, FQNEAQ (reference sequence). Trimming left V 7 bases short and J 3 bases short, with 12 bases between. The CDR3 nucleotides read TGTGCCAGCACCCGAGGGGTTGACACTGAAGCTTTCTTT. Protein sequence: CASTRGVDTEAFF.

The V gene is TRBV5-1, the J gene TRBJ2-1; 9 bases are shared with TRBD2. This CDR3 region has 15 residues. Per the germline V gene, CDR1 is SGHRS and CDR2 is YFSETQ. Trimming cost V 0 bases and J 4 bases; bases outside gene matches: 2. CDR3 nucleotides: TGCGCCAGCAGCTTGGAACTAGCGGGTTACAATGAGCAGTTCTTC. It is translated as CASSLELAGYNEQFF.

This clone appeared a few times. The chain links TRBV9 to TRBJ2-3, with D perhaps matching TRBD2 (6 bases). CDR1 and CDR2 (germline): SGDLS, YYNGEE. There are 15 residues in the CDR3. The V gene lost 0 bases and the J gene lost 2 bases, with 10 bases spanning the gap. CDR3 nucleotides: TGTGCCAGCAGCGTAGGCGGGGTGTACACAGATACGCAGTATTTT. Translated, it gives CASSVGGVYTDTQYF.

CDR3 region: CASRLRDRTSYEQYV. For the CDR3, the DNA is TGTGCCAGCAGGCTCCGGGACAGGACCTCCTACGAGCAGTACGTC. The rearrangement uses TRBV6-5 and TRBJ2-7; TRBD1 aligns across 8 bases. Germline V gene lookup returns CDR1 MNHEY and CDR2 SVGAGI. This CDR3 is 15 amino acids long. Trimming removed 6 bases from V and 0 bases from J; junction bases left unmatched: 7.

Details on this clone: One end of the junction is discordant with germline, which a read error may explain. The chain employs TRBV2 and TRBJ2-5; D is perhaps TRBD1 (6 bases). Germline CDR1 and CDR2: SNHLY and FYNNEI. The CDR3 is 14 residues long. The CDR3 loop is CASSERAPQGRQNF. CDR3 nucleotides: TGTGCCAGCAGTGAAAGGGCCCCACAGGGACGCCAAAACTTC.

This chain joins TRBV19 and TRBJ1-5, with 8 bases that match TRBD1. The junction had 3 bases not matched to a gene; V was cut back by 0 bases and J by 2 bases. The germline CDR1 and CDR2 sequences are LNHDA and SQIVND (reference sequence). The CDR3 length is 16 residues. The CDR3 sequence: CASSIENRGGNQPQHF. In DNA, the CDR3 is TGTGCCAGTAGTATAGAAAACAGGGGGGGCAATCAGCCCCAGCATTTT.

The chain is built from TRBV27 and TRBJ2-7, with a weak D call TRBD2 (6 bases). This CDR3 comprises 18 residues. Germline CDR1 reads MNHEY; CDR2 reads SMNVEV (reference sequence). Trimming took off 6 bases at V and 0 bases at J, with 24 bases between the two ends. The CDR3 DNA reads as TGTGCCAGCAGAACTGCAAGAAAGGGACTGAAATACTCCTACGAGCAGTACTTC. It translates to CASRTARKGLKYSYEQYF.

V is TRBV10-2 and J is TRBJ2-1; TRBD2 might be the D (5 bases). This CDR3 has 15 amino acids. The V end lost 5 bases, the J end lost 0 bases, and 11 bases lay between the germline ends. CDR1 and CDR2 from the germline V gene are WSHSY and SAAADI. CDR3 nucleotide sequence: TGCGCCAGCAGTCCCCAGGCGGGCTCCTACAATGAGCAGTTCTTC. Its protein product is CASSPQAGSYNEQFF.

The J gene is TRBJ1-6, the V gene TRBV7-2; tentative D call: TRBD1 (5 bases). CDR1 SGHTA and CDR2 FQGNSA come from the germline V gene. The ends were cut back, 1 base at V and 7 bases at J, with 17 bases in the middle. The CDR3 totals 17 residues. The CDR3 loop reads CASSLVDTGSVNSPLHF. The CDR3 nucleotides are TGTGCCAGCAGCTTAGTCGATACAGGTTCCGTAAATTCACCCCTCCACTTT. The complete variable domain, with remaining parts taken from reference TRBV7-2 and TRBJ1-6, reads GAGVSQSPSNKVTEKGKDVELRCDPISGHTALYWYRQSLGQGLEFLIYFQGNSAPDKSGLPSDRFSAERTGGSVSTLTIQRTQQEDSAVYLCASSLVDTGSVNSPLHFGNGTRLTVT.

This chain uses TRBV11-2 with TRBJ1-1; D call uncertain. The germline CDR1 and CDR2 sequences are SGHAT and FQNNGV. Deletions cut 1 base from V and 0 bases from J, with 9 bases between. This CDR3 is 15 amino acids long. The CDR3: CASSLGNAMNTEAFF. The CDR3 nucleotides read TGTGCCAGCAGCTTAGGGAACGCTATGAACACTGAAGCTTTCTTT.

The chain carries TRBV27 and TRBJ1-1; D is perhaps TRBD1 (5 bases). This CDR3 is 18 amino acids long. Germline V lookup: CDR1 MNHEY, CDR2 SMNVEV (reference sequence). Deletions cut 3 bases from V and 0 bases from J, with 20 bases between. CDR3 amino acids: CASSLAALTGGMNTEAFF. The CDR3 region has the DNA TGTGCCAGCAGTTTGGCGGCCTTAACGGGGGGGATGAACACTGAAGCTTTCTTT.

V gene TRBV10-1 combines with J gene TRBJ1-3; D uncertain. Germline CDR1 WNHNN, CDR2 SYGVQD (reference sequence). The V and J ends lost 9 bases and 2 bases respectively, with 5 bases between them. This CDR3 comprises 11 residues. The DNA of the CDR3 is TGCGCCAGGTCCGCTGGAAACACCATATATTTT. This gives the protein CARSAGNTIYF.

The chain is built from TRBV19 and TRBJ1-5; weak D call: TRBD1 (5 bases). Per the germline V gene, CDR1 is LNHDA and CDR2 is SQIVND (reference sequence). V lost 6 bases, J lost 5 bases, and 14 bases lay in between. There are 14 residues in the CDR3. The CDR3 nucleotides are TGTGCCAGTAGGGTTCGCCCCAGGGATCAGCCCCAGCATTTT. Its protein is CASRVRPRDQPQHF.

This chain joins TRBV5-4 and TRBJ2-5; 8 bases agree with TRBD2. V lost 5 bases, J lost 5 bases, and 8 bases stayed unmatched. There are 14 residues in the CDR3. Germline V gene sequence: CDR1 SGHNT, CDR2 YYREEE (reference sequence). The CDR3 reads CASSSGTRKETQYF. CDR3 coding DNA: TGTGCCAGCAGTTCCGGGACTAGGAAGGAGACCCAGTACTTC.